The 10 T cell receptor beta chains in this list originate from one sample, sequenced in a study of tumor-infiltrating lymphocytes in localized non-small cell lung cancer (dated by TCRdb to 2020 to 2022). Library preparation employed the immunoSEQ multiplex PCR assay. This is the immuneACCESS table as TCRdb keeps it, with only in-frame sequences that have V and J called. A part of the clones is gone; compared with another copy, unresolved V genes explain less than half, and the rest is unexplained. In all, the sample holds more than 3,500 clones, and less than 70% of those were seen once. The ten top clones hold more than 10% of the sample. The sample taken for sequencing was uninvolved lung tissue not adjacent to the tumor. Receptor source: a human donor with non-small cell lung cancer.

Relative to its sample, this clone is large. The DNA for the CDR3 is TGTGCCAGCAGCTTAGAGGGACAGGGGAGAGGCGAGCAGTACTTC. Encoded protein: CASSLEGQGRGEQYF. This chain connects TRBV7-6 to TRBJ2-7; TRBD1 aligns across 10 bases. Germline V CDR1 and CDR2: SGHVS, FNYEAQ. This CDR3 contains 15 residues. The trim removed 1 base at V and 6 bases at J, leaving 6 bases unmatched.

Written as DNA, the CDR3 is TGTGCCTGGAGTGATTGGGGGTCCGGGGAGCTGTTTTTT. This gives the protein CAWSDWGSGELFF. The chain couples TRBV30 to TRBJ2-2; D is perhaps TRBD1 or TRBD2 (5 bases each). The V end lost 1 base, the J end lost 6 bases, and 9 bases lay between the germline ends. The CDR3 is made up of 13 amino acids. Germline V gene sequence: CDR1 GTSNPN, CDR2 SVGIG (reference sequence).

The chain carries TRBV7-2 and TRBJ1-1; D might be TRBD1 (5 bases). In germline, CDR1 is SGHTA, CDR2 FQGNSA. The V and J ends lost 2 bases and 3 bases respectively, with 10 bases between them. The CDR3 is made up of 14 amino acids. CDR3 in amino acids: CASSLTGPYTEAFF. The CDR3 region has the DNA TGTGCCAGCAGCTTAACGGGACCCTACACTGAAGCTTTCTTT.

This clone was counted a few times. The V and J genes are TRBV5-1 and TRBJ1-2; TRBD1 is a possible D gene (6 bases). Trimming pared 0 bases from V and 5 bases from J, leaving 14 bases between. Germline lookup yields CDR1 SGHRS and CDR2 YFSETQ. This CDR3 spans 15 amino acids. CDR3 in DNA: TGCGCCAGCAGCTTGGGAACAGGACAGCCGTATGGCTACACCTTC. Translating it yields CASSLGTGQPYGYTF.

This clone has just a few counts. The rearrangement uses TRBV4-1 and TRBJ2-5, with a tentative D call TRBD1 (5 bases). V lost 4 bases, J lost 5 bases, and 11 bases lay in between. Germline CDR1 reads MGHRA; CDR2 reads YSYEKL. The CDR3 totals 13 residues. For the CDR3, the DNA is TGCGCCAGCAGCCTGGGGCTGGAGGAGACCCAGTACTTC. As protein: CASSLGLEETQYF.

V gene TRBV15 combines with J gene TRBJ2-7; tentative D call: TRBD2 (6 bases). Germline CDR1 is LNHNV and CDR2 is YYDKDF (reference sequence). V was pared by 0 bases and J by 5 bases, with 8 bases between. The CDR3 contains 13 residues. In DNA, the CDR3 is TGTGCCACCAGCAGAGATCGGGAGAACGAGCAGTACTTC. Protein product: CATSRDRENEQYF.

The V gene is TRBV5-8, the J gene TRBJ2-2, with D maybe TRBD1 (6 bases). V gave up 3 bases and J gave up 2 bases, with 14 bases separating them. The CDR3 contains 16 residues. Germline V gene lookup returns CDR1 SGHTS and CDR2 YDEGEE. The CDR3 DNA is TGTGCCAGCAGCTCCGGGACAACCAGCAACACCGGGGAGCTGTTTTTT. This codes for CASSSGTTSNTGELFF. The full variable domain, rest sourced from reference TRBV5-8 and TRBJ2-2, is EAGVTQSPTHLIKTRGQQATLRCSPISGHTSVYWYQQALGLGLQFLLWYDEGEERNRGNFPPRFSGRQFPNYSSELNVNALELEDSALYLCASSSGTTSNTGELFFGEGSRLTVL.

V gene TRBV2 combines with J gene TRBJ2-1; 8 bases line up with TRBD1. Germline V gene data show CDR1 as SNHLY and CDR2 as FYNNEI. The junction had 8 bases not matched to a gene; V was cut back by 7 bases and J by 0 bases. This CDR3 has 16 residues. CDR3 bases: TGTGCCAGCAATCTATCCGGGACAGGCTCCTACAATGAGCAGTTCTTC. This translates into CASNLSGTGSYNEQFF.

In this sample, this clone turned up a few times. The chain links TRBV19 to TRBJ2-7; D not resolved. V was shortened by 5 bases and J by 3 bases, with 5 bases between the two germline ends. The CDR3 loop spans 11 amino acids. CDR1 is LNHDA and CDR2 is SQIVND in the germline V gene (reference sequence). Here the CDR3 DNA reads TGTGCCAGTAGTGGGGACTACGAGCAGTACTTC. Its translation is CASSGDYEQYF.

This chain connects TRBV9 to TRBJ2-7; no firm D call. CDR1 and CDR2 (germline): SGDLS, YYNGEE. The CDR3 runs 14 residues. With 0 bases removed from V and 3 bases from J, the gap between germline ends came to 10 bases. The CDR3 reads CASSVVPRNYEQYF. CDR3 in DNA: TGTGCCAGCAGCGTAGTACCTCGTAACTACGAGCAGTACTTC.